This TCR beta chain was sequenced for a study of blood T cell repertoires in COVID-19. Study-wide context: The analysed material was cDNA or gDNA that came from T cells, B-cell-depleted T cells, or PBMCs.

The CDR3 is 14 amino acids. V lost 4 bases and J lost 1, with 10 bases in between. From germline, CDR1 is MGHDK and CDR2 SYGVNS. Enrollment of patients from Seattle took place during active infection, with longitudinal follow-up. This table comes from immunoSEQ multiplex PCR, and its TCRdb copy is limited to in-frame clones, with some not included. The repertoire holds about 200,000 clones, just under 85% seen once, with approximately 0.97% in the top ten. The V gene is TRBV25-1, the J gene TRBJ1-2, with D unresolved. The receptor was isolated from a man in his sixties with COVID-19, enrolled during active disease. Material for sequencing was peripheral blood. This CDR3 reads CASSAFSGNYGYTF. CDR3 nucleotides: TGTGCCAGCAGTGCTTTTTCGGGTAACTATGGCTACACCTTC.